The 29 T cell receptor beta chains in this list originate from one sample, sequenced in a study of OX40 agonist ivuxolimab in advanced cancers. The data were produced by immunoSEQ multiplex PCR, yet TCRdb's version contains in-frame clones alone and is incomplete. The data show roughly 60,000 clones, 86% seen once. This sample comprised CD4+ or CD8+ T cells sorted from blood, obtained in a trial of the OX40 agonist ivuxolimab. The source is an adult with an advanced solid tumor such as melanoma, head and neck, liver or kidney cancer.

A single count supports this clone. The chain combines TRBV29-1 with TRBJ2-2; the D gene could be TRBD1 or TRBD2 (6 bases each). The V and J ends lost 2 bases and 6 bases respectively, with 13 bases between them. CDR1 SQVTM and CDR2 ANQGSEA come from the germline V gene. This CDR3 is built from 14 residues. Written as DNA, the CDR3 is TGCAGCGTTGAAAGCTTCGGGGGCCCCGGGGAGCTGTTTTTT. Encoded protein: CSVESFGGPGELFF.

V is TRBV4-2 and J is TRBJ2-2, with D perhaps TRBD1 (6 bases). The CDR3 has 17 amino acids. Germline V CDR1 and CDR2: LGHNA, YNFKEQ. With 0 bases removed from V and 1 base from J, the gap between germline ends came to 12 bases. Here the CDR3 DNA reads TGTGCCAGCAGCCAAGATCCGACAGGCCGGAACACCGGGGAGCTGTTTTTT. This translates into CASSQDPTGRNTGELFF.

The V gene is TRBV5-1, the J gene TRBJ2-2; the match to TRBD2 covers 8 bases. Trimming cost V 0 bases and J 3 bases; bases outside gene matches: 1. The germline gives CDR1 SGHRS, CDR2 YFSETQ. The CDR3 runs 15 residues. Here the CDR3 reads CASSLDGGDTGELFF. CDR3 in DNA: TGCGCCAGCAGCTTGGACGGGGGGGACACCGGGGAGCTGTTTTTT.

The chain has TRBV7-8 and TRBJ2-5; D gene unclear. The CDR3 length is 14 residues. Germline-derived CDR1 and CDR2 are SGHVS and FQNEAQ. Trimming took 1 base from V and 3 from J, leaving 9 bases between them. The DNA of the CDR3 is TGTGCCAGCAGCTTAGACTTTACAGAAGAGACCCAGTACTTC. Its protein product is CASSLDFTEETQYF.

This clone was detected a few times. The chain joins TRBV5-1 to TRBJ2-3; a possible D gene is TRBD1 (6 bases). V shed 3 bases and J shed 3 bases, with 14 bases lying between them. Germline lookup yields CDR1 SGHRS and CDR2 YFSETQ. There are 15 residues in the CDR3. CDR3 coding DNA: TGCGCCAGCAGCTGGGACACCGATGGAACAGATACGCAGTATTTT. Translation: CASSWDTDGTDTQYF.

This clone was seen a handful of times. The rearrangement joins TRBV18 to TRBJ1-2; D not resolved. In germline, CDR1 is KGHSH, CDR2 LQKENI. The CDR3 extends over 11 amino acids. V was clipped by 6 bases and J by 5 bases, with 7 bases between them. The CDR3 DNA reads TGTGCCAGCTCCCCAAGGTATGGCTACACCTTC. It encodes CASSPRYGYTF.

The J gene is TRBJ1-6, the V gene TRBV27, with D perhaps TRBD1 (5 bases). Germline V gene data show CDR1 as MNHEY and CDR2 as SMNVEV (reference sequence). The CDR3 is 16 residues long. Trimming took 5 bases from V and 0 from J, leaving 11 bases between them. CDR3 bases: TGTGCCAGCAGTCCTGTGGGGGGCTCCTATAATTCACCCCTCCACTTT. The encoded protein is CASSPVGGSYNSPLHF.

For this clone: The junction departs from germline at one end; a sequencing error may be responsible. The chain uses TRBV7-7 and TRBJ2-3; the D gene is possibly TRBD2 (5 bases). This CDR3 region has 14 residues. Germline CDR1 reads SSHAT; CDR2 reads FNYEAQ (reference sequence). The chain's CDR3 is CASSLAGGGDTQYF. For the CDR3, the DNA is TGTGCTAGCAGCCTAGCCGGAGGAGGAGATACGCAGTATTTT.

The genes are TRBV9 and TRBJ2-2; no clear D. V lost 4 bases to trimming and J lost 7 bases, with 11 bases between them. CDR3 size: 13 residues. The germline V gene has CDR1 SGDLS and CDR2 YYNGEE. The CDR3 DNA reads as TGTGCCAGCAGCTCCCGACGCGGCGGGGAGCTGTTTTTT. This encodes CASSSRRGGELFF.

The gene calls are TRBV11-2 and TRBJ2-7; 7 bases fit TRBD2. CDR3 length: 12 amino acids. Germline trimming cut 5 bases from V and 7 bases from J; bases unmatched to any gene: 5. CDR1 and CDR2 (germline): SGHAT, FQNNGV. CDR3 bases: TGTGCCAGCAGCACCCTAGCGGATGAGCAGTACTTC. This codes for CASSTLADEQYF.

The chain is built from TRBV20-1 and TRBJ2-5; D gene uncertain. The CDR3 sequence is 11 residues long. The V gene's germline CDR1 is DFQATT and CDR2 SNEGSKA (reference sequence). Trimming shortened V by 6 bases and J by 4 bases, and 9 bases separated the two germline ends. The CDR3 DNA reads TGCAGTGCGTTTACCAGAGAGACCCAGTACTTC. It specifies CSAFTRETQYF.

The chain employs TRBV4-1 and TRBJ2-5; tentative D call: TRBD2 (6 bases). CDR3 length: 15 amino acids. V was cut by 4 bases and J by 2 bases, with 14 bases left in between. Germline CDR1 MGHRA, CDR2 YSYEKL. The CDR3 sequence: CASSPFGGPQETQYF. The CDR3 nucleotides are TGCGCCAGCAGCCCTTTCGGGGGACCTCAAGAGACCCAGTACTTC.

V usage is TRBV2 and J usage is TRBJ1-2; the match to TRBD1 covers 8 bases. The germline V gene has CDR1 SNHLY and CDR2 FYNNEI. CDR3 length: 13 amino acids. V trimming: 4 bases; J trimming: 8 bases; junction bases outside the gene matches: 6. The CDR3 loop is CASSAETGDGYTF. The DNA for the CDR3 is TGTGCCAGCAGTGCCGAGACAGGGGACGGCTACACCTTC.

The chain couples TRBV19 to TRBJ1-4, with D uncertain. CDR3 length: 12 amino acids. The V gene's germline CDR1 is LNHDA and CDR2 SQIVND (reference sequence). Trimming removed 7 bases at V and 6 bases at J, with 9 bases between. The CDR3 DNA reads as TGTGCCAGTAAGGCGGTATATGAAAAACTGTTTTTT. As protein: CASKAVYEKLFF.

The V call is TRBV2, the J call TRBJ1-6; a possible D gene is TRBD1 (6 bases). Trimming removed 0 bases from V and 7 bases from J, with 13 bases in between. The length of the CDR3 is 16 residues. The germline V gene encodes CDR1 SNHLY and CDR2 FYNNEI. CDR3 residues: CASSEAGGTFNSPLHF. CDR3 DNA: TGTGCCAGCAGTGAAGCCGGGGGGACATTCAATTCACCCCTCCACTTT.

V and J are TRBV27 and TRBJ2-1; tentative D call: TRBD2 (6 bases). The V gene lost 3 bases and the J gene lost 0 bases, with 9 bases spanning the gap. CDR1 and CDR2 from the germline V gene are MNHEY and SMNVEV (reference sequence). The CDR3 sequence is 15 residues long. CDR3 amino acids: CASSLVGSSYNEQFF. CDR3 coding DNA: TGTGCCAGCAGTTTGGTCGGGAGCTCCTACAATGAGCAGTTCTTC.

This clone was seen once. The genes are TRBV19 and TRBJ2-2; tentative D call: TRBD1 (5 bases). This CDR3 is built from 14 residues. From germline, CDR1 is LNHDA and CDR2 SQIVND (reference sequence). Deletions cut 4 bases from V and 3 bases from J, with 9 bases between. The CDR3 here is CASSTGSDTGELFF. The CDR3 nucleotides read TGTGCCAGTAGTACAGGGTCGGACACCGGGGAGCTGTTTTTT.

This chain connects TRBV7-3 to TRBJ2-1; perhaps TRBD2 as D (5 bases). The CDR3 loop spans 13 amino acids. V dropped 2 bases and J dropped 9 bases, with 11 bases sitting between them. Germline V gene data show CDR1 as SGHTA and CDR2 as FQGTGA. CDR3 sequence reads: CASSLSGRGEQFF. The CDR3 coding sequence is TGTGCCAGCAGCTTATCAGGTCGGGGTGAGCAGTTCTTC.

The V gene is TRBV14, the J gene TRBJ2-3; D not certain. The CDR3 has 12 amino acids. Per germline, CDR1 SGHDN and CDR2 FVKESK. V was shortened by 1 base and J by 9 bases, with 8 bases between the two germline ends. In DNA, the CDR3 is TGTGCCAGCAGCCAAGTTGGTCCAACGCAGTATTTT. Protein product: CASSQVGPTQYF.

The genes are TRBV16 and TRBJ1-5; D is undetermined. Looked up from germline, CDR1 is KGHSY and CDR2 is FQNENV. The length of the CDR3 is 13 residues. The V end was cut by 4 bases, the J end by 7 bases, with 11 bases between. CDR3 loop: CASSRVNLQPQHF. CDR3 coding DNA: TGTGCCAGCAGCCGGGTGAATTTACAGCCCCAGCATTTT.

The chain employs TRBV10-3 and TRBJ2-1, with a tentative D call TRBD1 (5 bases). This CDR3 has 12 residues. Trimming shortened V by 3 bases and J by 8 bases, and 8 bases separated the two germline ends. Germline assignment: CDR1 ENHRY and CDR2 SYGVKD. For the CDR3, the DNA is TGTGCCATCAGTGAAAGGGGTGATGAGCAGTTCTTC. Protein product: CAISERGDEQFF.

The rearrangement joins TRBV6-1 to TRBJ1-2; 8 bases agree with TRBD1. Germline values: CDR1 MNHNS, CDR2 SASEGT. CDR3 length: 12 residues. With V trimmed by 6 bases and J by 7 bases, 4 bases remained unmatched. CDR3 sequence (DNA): TGTGCCAGCAGCGGACAGGGAACTGGCTACACCTTC. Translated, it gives CASSGQGTGYTF.

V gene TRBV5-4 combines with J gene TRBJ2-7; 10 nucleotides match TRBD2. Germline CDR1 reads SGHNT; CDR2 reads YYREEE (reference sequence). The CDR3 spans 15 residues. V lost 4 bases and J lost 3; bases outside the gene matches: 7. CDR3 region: CASSPSGGAHYEQYF. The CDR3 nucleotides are TGTGCCAGCAGCCCCAGCGGGGGGGCTCACTACGAGCAGTACTTC.

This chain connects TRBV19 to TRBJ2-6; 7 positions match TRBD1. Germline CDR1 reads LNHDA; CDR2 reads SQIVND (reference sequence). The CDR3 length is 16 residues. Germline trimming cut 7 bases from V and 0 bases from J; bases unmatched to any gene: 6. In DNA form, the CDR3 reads TGTGCCAGTACCCTGGGACAGCCCTCTGGGGCCAACGTCCTGACTTTC. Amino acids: CASTLGQPSGANVLTF.

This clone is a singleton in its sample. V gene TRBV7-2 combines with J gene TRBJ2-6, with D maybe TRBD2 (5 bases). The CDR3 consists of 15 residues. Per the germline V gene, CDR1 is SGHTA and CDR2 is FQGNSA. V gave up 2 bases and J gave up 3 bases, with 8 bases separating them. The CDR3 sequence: CASSLSGNGANVLTF. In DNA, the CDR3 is TGTGCCAGCAGCTTATCGGGGAATGGGGCCAACGTCCTGACTTTC.

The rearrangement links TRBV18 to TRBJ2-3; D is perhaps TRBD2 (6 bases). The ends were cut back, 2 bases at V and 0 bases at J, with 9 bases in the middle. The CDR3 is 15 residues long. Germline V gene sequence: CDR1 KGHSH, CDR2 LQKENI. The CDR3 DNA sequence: TGTGCCAGCTCACCAGTGGGGACTAGCACAGATACGCAGTATTTT. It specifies CASSPVGTSTDTQYF.

The chain's CDR3 is CASSPWVAGAEETQYF. The CDR3 bases are TGTGCCAGCAGCCCATGGGTAGCGGGGGCCGAAGAGACCCAGTACTTC. The V call is TRBV11-3, the J call TRBJ2-5; 9 bases map to TRBD2. Per the germline V gene, CDR1 is SGHNT and CDR2 is YENEEA. The junction had 10 bases not matched to a gene; V was cut back by 5 bases and J by 3 bases. The CDR3 has 16 amino acids. Supplemented by reference TRBV11-3 and TRBJ2-5, the full variable domain reads EAGVVQSPRYKIIEKKQPVAFWCNPISGHNTLYWYLQNLGQGPELLIRYENEEAVDDSQLPKDRFSAERLKGVDSTLKIQPAELGDSAVYLCASSPWVAGAEETQYFGPGTRLLVL.

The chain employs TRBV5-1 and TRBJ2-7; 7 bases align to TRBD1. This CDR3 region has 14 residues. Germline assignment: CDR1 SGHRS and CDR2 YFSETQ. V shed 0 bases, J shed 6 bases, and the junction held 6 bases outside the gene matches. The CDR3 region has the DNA TGCGCCAGCAGCTTGGGACAGGGTCTTGGCGAGCAGTACTTC. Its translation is CASSLGQGLGEQYF. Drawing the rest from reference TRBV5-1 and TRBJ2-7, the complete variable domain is KAGVTQTPRYLIKTRGQQVTLSCSPISGHRSVSWYQQTPGQGLQFLFEYFSETQRNKGNFPGRFSGRQFSNSRSEMNVSTLELGDSALYLCASSLGQGLGEQYFGPGTRLTVT.

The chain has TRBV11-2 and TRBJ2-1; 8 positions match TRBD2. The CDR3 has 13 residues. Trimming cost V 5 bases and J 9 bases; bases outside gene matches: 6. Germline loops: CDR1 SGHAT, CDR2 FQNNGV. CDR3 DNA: TGTGCCAGCAGCCCGGGAGGGGGGTCTGAGCAGTTCTTC. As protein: CASSPGGGSEQFF.